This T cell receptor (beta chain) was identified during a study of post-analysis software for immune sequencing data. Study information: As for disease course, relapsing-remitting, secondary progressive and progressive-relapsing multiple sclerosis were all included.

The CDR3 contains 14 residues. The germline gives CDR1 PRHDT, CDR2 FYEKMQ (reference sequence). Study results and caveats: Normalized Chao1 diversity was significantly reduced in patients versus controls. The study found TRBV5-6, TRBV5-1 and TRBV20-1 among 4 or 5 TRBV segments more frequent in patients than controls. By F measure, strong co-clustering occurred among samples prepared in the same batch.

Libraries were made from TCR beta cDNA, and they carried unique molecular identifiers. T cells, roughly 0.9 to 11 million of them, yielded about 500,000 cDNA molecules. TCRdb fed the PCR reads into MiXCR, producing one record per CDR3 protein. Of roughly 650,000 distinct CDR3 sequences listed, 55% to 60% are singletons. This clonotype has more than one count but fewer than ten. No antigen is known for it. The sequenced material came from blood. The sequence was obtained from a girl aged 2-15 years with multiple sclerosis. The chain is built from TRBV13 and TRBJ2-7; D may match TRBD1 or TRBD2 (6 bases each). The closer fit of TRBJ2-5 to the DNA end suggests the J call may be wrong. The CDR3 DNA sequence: TGTGCCAGCAGCCAGAGGGGGGATCGAGAGACCCAGTACTTC. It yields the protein CASSQRGDRETQYF.